The 9 T cell receptor beta chains presented below share a single source sample, sequenced in a study of cytotoxic CD8 clonotypes in ibrutinib-treated CLL. Assay used: immunoSEQ multiplex PCR; TCRdb lists only in-frame clones, some missing. The table shows tens of thousands of clones, with less than 95% occurring only once. Specimen: PBMCs, collected after 12 months of ibrutinib treatment. All receptors come from a human donor with chronic lymphocytic leukemia.

The chain links TRBV11-2 to TRBJ2-3; D ambiguous. Trimming cost V 1 base and J 4 bases, with 9 bases left between them. CDR1 and CDR2 (germline): SGHAT, FQNNGV. This CDR3 is built from 14 residues. The CDR3 sequence is CASSLAMSADTQYF. The CDR3 DNA follows: TGTGCCAGCAGCTTAGCTATGAGCGCAGATACGCAGTATTTT.

The rearrangement joins TRBV6-1 to TRBJ2-7, with 7 bases aligning to TRBD2. From germline, CDR1 is MNHNS and CDR2 SASEGT. The trim removed 6 bases at V and 9 bases at J, leaving 5 bases unmatched. This CDR3 has 11 amino acids. The CDR3 sequence is CASSHGRVQYF. CDR3 coding DNA: TGTGCCAGCAGCCATGGGAGGGTGCAGTACTTC.

V usage is TRBV2 and J usage is TRBJ2-3; D unclear. CDR3 length: 14 residues. Germline V gene data show CDR1 as SNHLY and CDR2 as FYNNEI. V lost 7 bases and J 3 bases, leaving 14 bases between the germline ends. CDR3 amino acids: CASTLNPGTDTQYF. CDR3 in DNA: TGTGCCAGCACCCTGAACCCGGGTACAGATACGCAGTATTTT.

The chain uses TRBV5-4 and TRBJ2-7; D is unresolved. Germline lookup yields CDR1 SGHNT and CDR2 YYREEE (reference sequence). V lost 3 bases to trimming and J lost 2 bases, with 15 bases between them. The CDR3 runs to 15 residues. The CDR3 is CASSSQTDVTYEQYF. CDR3 DNA sequence: TGTGCCAGCAGCTCGCAAACGGACGTAACCTACGAGCAGTACTTC.

The chain couples TRBV10-2 to TRBJ1-5; 7 nucleotides line up with TRBD1. V shed 2 bases, J shed 6 bases, and the junction held 4 bases outside the gene matches. CDR1 and CDR2 (germline): WSHSY, SAAADI. This CDR3 is 14 amino acids long. The CDR3 region is CASSEGQVTQPQHF. The CDR3 DNA reads TGCGCCAGCAGTGAGGGACAGGTCACTCAGCCCCAGCATTTT.

The CDR3, as DNA: TGTGCCAGCACGACAGGGGTGGCCGGGGAGCTGTTTTTT. Its protein is CASTTGVAGELFF. The V and J genes are TRBV27 and TRBJ2-2; 8 bases line up with TRBD1. V shed 7 bases, J shed 6 bases, and the junction held 4 bases outside the gene matches. This CDR3 comprises 13 residues. Looked up from germline, CDR1 is MNHEY and CDR2 is SMNVEV (reference sequence).

V gene TRBV4-1 combines with J gene TRBJ2-3, with no clear D. Per germline, CDR1 MGHRA and CDR2 YSYEKL. This CDR3 is 15 amino acids long. The V end was cut by 2 bases, the J end by 2 bases, with 11 bases between. In DNA form, the CDR3 reads TGCGCCAGCAGCCAAAGGACGGCTAACACAGATACGCAGTATTTT. Protein product: CASSQRTANTDTQYF.

The CDR3 here is CASSYGGTANTEAFF. For the CDR3, the DNA is TGTGCCAGCAGTTACGGGGGGACGGCGAACACTGAAGCTTTCTTT. V and J are TRBV6-6 and TRBJ1-1; the D gene is possibly TRBD1 (5 bases). The CDR3 totals 15 residues. The V end was cut by 2 bases, the J end by 1 base, with 11 bases between. Germline V CDR1 and CDR2: MNHNY, SVGAGI (reference sequence).

This chain uses TRBV5-1 with TRBJ2-7; 8 nucleotides align to TRBD2. The CDR3 length is 17 residues. The germline gives CDR1 SGHRS, CDR2 YFSETQ. V shed 3 bases, J shed 4 bases, and the junction held 15 bases outside the gene matches. In nucleotides, the CDR3 is TGCGCCAGCAGCTCGCCTGTAGGGAGCGGGAGAATATACGAGCAGTACTTC. Amino acid sequence: CASSSPVGSGRIYEQYF.